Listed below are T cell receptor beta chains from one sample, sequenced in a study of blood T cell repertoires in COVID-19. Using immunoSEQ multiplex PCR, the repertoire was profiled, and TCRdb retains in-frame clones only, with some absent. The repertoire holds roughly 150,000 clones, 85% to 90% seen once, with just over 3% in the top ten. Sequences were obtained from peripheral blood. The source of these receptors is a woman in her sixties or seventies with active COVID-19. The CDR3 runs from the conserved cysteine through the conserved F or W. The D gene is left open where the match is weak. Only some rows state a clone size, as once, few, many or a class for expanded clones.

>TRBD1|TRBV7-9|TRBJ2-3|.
TGTGCCAGCAGCCGAACTAGGACAGGCGGGCCCGCCACAGATACGCAGTATTTT
CASSRTRTGGPATDTQYF
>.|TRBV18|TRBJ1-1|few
TGTGCCAGCACCAACAGGGCCCCCATGAACACTGAAGCTTTCTTT
CASTNRAPMNTEAFF
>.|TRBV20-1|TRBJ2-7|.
TGCAGTGCTGTTAGGGAGCGCGAGCAGTACTTC
CSAVREREQYF
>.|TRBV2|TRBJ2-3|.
TGTGCCAGCAGTGGAACCCGACTAATGAGAGGGGATACGCAGTATTTT
CASSGTRLMRGDTQYF
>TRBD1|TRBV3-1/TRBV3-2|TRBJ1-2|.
TGTGCCAGCAGCCAAGATAAAAGACAGGGTCAAGCTAACTATGGCTACACCTTC
CASSQDKRQGQANYGYTF
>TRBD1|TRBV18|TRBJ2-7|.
TGTGCCAGCTCACGGAGACCGACAGGGGGAGCCTACGAGCAGTACTTC
CASSRRPTGGAYEQYF
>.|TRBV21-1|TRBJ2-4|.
TGTGCCAGCAGCAAAGAATCCGCCGGGACGACAGGGTTGGACAAAAACATTCAGTACTTC
CASSKESAGTTGLDKNIQYF
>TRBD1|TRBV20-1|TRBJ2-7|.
TGCAGTGCTAGTGACCCGGGACAGGGGACCTACGAGCAGTACTTC
CSASDPGQGTYEQYF
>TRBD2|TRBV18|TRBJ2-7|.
TGTGCCAGCTCACCCGGACTAGCGGACTACGAGCAGTACTTC
CASSPGLADYEQYF
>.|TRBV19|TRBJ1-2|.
TGTGCCACTTTAGTCCCGGATGGCTACACCTTC
CATLVPDGYTF
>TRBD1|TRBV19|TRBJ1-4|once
TGTGCCAGTAGACAGGGGAGGTTCTGGGCAACTAATGAAAAACTGTTTTTT
CASRQGRFWATNEKLFF
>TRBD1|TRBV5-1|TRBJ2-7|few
TGCGCCAGCAGCCAGGGGTTGGGGATTAGGACAGGACACTACGAGCAGTACTTC
CASSQGLGIRTGHYEQYF
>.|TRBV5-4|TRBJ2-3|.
TGTGCCATCAGGGGGCGGGAGAAGAGGACAGATACGCAGTATTTT
CAIRGREKRTDTQYF
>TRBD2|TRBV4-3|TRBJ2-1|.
TGCGCCAGCAGCCAAGATTATATCGGCGGGAGGGCCTCCTACAATGAGCAGTTCTTC
CASSQDYIGGRASYNEQFF
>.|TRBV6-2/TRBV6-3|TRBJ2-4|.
TGTGCCAGCAGCCCAATGACTAGTCCCAAAAACATTCAGTACTTC
CASSPMTSPKNIQYF
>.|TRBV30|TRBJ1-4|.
TGTGCCTGGAGTTGGGGGGGGGACGGATCCACTAATGAAAAACTGTTTTTT
CAWSWGGDGSTNEKLFF
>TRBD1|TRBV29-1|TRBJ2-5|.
TGCAGCGTCGACGAAGGGTCAGGGGGAGAGACCCAGTACTTC
CSVDEGSGGETQYF
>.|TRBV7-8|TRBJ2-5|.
TGTGCCAGCAGCTTAGCTGCTACAAAGTTACTCGGGGAGACCCAGTACTTC
CASSLAATKLLGETQYF
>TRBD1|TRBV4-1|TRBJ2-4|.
TGCGCCAGCAGCCCTGAACCTGACAGGGGCCCCCTCTGGAACATTCAGTACTTC
CASSPEPDRGPLWNIQYF
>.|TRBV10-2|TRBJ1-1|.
TGCGCCAGCAACCATAGGGGGATGAACACTGAAGCTTTCTTT
CASNHRGMNTEAFF
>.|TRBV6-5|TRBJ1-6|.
TGTGCCAGCAGTTACGAGAACTCCTATAATTCACCCCTCCACTTT
CASSYENSYNSPLHF
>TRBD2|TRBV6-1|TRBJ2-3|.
TGTGCCAGCAGTGAAGTGCGGGAGATCGGCACAGATACGCAGTATTTT
CASSEVREIGTDTQYF
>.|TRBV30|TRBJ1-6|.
TGTGCCTGGAGTACCGATTTCAGCTCCTATAATTCACCCCTCCACTTT
CAWSTDFSSYNSPLHF
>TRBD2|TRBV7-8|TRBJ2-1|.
TGTGCCAGCAGGGAGCGGGGGCCCTACAATGAGCAGTTCTTC
CASRERGPYNEQFF
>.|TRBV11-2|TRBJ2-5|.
TGTGCCAGCAGCTCCTACAGGGGACTGGAGACCCAGTACTTC
CASSSYRGLETQYF
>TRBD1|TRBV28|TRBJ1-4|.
TGTGCCAGCAGCCGAACCGGGACAGGGCTTGAAAAACTGTTTTTT
CASSRTGTGLEKLFF
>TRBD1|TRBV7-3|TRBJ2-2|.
TGTGCCAGCAGTCTCAGACAGGGGGCACGAACCGGGGAGCTGTTTTTT
CASSLRQGARTGELFF
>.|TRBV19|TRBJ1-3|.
TGTGCCAGTAGATCCGGGTTTTTCTCTGGAAACACCATATATTTT
CASRSGFFSGNTIYF
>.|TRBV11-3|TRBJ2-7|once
TGTGCCAGCAGCGATATGGCGAGCGGCTACGAGCAGTACTTC
CASSDMASGYEQYF
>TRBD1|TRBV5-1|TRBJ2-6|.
TGCGCCAGCAGGGACAGGGCTCACTCTGGGGCCAACGTCCTGACTTTC
CASRDRAHSGANVLTF
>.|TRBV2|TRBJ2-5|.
TGTGCCAGCAGTGCGAAAAGACAGGTACAAGAGACCCAGTACTTC
CASSAKRQVQETQYF
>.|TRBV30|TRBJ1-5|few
TGTGCCTGGAGTGTACCTAACCGCAATCAGCCCCAGCATTTT
CAWSVPNRNQPQHF
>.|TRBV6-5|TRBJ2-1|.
TGTGCCGGAGATAGCCGTACACCCTCCTACAATGAGCAGTTCTTC
CAGDSRTPSYNEQFF
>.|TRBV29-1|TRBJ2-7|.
TGCAGCGCACCCGGGGGGCCCAACGAGCAGTACTTC
CSAPGGPNEQYF
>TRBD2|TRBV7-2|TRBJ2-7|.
TGTGCCAGCAGCCCCCGGACTAGCGCGACCTACGAGCAGTACTTC
CASSPRTSATYEQYF
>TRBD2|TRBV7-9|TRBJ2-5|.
TGTGCCAGCAGCCCTGGAGGTAGCGGGAGTGGAGAGACCCAGTACTTC
CASSPGGSGSGETQYF
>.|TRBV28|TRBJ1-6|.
TGTGCCAGCAGTCCAGGGACCTATAATTCACCCCTCCACTTT
CASSPGTYNSPLHF
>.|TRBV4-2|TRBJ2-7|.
TGTGCCAGCAGCCAAAGACCTACTACCTACGAGCAGTACTTC
CASSQRPTTYEQYF
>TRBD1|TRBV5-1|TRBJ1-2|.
TGCGCCAGCAGCCCCGGGACAGGGGGCGGCTACACCTTC
CASSPGTGGGYTF
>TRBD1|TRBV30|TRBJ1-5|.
TGTGCCTGGACTCCCAGTCGACAGGGCTTTCGACCCCAGCATTTT
CAWTPSRQGFRPQHF
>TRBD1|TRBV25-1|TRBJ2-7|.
TGTGCCAGCAGTGAATCGGGACAGGGAGCTTCCTACGAGCAGTACTTC
CASSESGQGASYEQYF
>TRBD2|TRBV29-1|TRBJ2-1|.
TGCAGCGTTGAAGGATCTAGCGGGAGGGCCGGGGATGAGCAGTTCTTC
CSVEGSSGRAGDEQFF
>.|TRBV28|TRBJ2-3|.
TGTGCCAGCAGTTGGACGGGAACTAGCACAGATACGCAGTATTTT
CASSWTGTSTDTQYF
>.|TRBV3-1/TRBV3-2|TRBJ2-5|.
TGTGCCAGCAGCCAAGATCGGGCTAGCCCGGAGACCCAGTACTTC
CASSQDRASPETQYF
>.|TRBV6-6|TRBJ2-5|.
TGTGCCAGCAGCCCGAGGACTGGAGGGGAGACCCAGTACTTC
CASSPRTGGETQYF